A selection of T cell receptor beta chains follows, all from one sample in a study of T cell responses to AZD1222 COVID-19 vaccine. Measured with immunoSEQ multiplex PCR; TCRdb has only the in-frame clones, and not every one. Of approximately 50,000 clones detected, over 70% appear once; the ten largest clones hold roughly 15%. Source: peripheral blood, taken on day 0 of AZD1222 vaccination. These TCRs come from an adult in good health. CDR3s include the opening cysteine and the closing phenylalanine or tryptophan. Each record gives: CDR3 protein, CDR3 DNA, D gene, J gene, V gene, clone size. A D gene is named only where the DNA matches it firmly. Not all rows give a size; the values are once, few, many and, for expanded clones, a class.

CASSYITGELFF,TGTGCCAGTAGTTATATCACCGGGGAGCTGTTTTTT,.,TRBJ2-2,TRBV19,.
CASSDELAGGLQFF,TGTGCCAGCAGTGACGAACTAGCGGGAGGATTACAGTTCTTC,TRBD2,TRBJ2-1,TRBV6-4,.
CASSQDPPEFLENEQFF,TGCGCCAGCAGCCAAGATCCCCCTGAGTTTTTGGAGAATGAGCAGTTCTTC,.,TRBJ2-1,TRBV4-1,.
CASSLLGTNTGELFF,TGTGCCAGCAGCTTATTAGGGACCAACACCGGGGAGCTGTTTTTT,.,TRBJ2-2,TRBV7-2,.
CASSLKRENTGELFF,TGTGCCAGCTCACTAAAGCGGGAGAACACCGGGGAGCTGTTTTTT,TRBD2,TRBJ2-2,TRBV18,.
CASGRDFSYEQYF,TGTGCCAGCGGACGGGACTTCTCCTACGAGCAGTACTTC,.,TRBJ2-7,TRBV19,.
CAWKPGLAGGEGEQFF,TGTGCCTGGAAGCCCGGACTAGCGGGAGGTGAGGGTGAGCAGTTCTTC,TRBD2,TRBJ2-1,TRBV30,.
CASSGDSRLNYGYTF,TGTGCCAGCAGTGGGGACAGCCGGCTAAACTATGGCTACACCTTC,TRBD1,TRBJ1-2,TRBV2,.
CASSSRTSGGTGELFF,TGTGCCAGTAGTTCCCGGACTAGCGGGGGGACCGGGGAGCTGTTTTTT,TRBD2,TRBJ2-2,TRBV19,.
CATSDRTENYGYTF,TGTGCCACCAGTGACCGGACAGAGAACTATGGCTACACCTTC,.,TRBJ1-2,TRBV24-1,.
CASGTGNQPQHF,TGTGCCAGTGGGACTGGAAATCAGCCCCAGCATTTT,.,TRBJ1-5,TRBV2,.
CASSLIILRPFNYGYTF,TGTGCCAGCAGCTTAATTATACTTCGACCGTTTAACTATGGCTACACCTTC,.,TRBJ1-2,TRBV5-6,.
CASSLDGSSYNEQFF,TGTGCCAGCAGCCTGGACGGGAGCTCCTACAATGAGCAGTTCTTC,.,TRBJ2-1,TRBV5-5,.
CASRHGQGEVGELFF,TGTGCCAGCCGACACGGGCAGGGGGAAGTCGGGGAGCTGTTTTTT,TRBD1,TRBJ2-2,TRBV6-5,.
CASSQGTQETQYF,TGTGCCAGTAGCCAGGGTACCCAAGAGACCCAGTACTTC,.,TRBJ2-5,TRBV19,.
CSAKTANYGYTF,TGCAGCGCTAAGACAGCTAACTATGGCTACACCTTC,.,TRBJ1-2,TRBV29-1,.
CASSIRGTEAFF,TGTGCCAGTAGTATCCGGGGCACTGAAGCTTTCTTT,.,TRBJ1-1,TRBV19,.
CASSPPGQGAYEQYF,TGTGCCAGCTCACCACCGGGACAGGGGGCGTACGAGCAGTACTTC,TRBD1,TRBJ2-7,TRBV18,.
CASSYDREGQPQHF,TGTGCCAGCAGTTATGACAGGGAGGGTCAGCCCCAGCATTTT,TRBD1,TRBJ1-5,TRBV6-1,.
CASLRGSGNTIYF,TGTGCCTCGCTCAGGGGCTCTGGAAACACCATATATTTT,.,TRBJ1-3,TRBV30,.
CASSYTGSGEQYF,TGTGCCAGCAGTTACACCGGGAGTGGCGAGCAGTACTTC,.,TRBJ2-7,TRBV11-2,medium-sized
CASSLVRRAGDTEAFF,TGTGCCAGCAGCTTAGTTCGCAGGGCGGGGGACACTGAAGCTTTCTTT,.,TRBJ1-1,TRBV11-3,.
CASSFPSFATNEKLFF,TGTGCCAGCAGCTTTCCCAGTTTTGCAACTAATGAAAAACTGTTTTTT,.,TRBJ1-4,TRBV7-8,.
CASTVWGGIGNEQFF,TGTGCCAGCACCGTGTGGGGGGGCATTGGCAATGAGCAGTTCTTC,.,TRBJ2-1,TRBV7-2,.
CASSSLWTGPFGGYTF,TGTGCCAGCAGCTCGTTATGGACAGGGCCTTTTGGCGGCTACACCTTC,TRBD1,TRBJ1-2,TRBV7-8,.
CACRQGASNSPLHF,TGTGCCTGCCGTCAGGGGGCTAGTAATTCACCCCTCCACTTT,TRBD1,TRBJ1-6,TRBV30,few
CASSLASPNQPQHF,TGTGCCAGCAGCTTAGCGTCCCCCAATCAGCCCCAGCATTTT,.,TRBJ1-5,TRBV7-2,.
CASMQVGGYTF,TGTGCCAGTATGCAAGTCGGGGGCTACACCTTC,.,TRBJ1-2,TRBV19,.
CASSIDVDGSGSDTQYF,TGTGCCAGTAGTATAGACGTCGACGGGAGCGGGTCAGATACGCAGTATTTT,.,TRBJ2-3,TRBV19,.
CASSIYWSSYNEQFF,TGTGCCAGTAGTATATACTGGAGCTCCTACAATGAGCAGTTCTTC,.,TRBJ2-1,TRBV19,once
CASSLRMYYGYTF,TGTGCCAGCAGTTTACGGATGTACTATGGCTACACCTTC,.,TRBJ1-2,TRBV28,.
CASSHFPGVTTDTQYF,TGTGCCAGCAGCCACTTTCCGGGAGTAACGACAGATACGCAGTATTTT,.,TRBJ2-3,TRBV14,.
CASSLETGLAGANVLTF,TGTGCCAGCAGCTTAGAGACAGGGCTAGCCGGGGCCAACGTCCTGACTTTC,TRBD1,TRBJ2-6,TRBV7-2,.
CASRSRDGVEETQYF,TGTGCCAGCAGGTCTCGGGACGGAGTTGAAGAGACCCAGTACTTC,.,TRBJ2-5,TRBV5-4,.
CATSRDKRASGTDTQYF,TGTGCCACCAGCAGAGATAAAAGGGCTAGCGGCACAGATACGCAGTATTTT,.,TRBJ2-3,TRBV15,.
CASSIATVETEAFF,TGTGCCAGTAGTATAGCTACGGTGGAAACTGAAGCTTTCTTT,.,TRBJ1-1,TRBV19,.
CASSYIRNEQFF,TGTGCCAGCAGCTACATTAGGAATGAGCAGTTCTTC,.,TRBJ2-1,TRBV7-2,.
CATSDSPGDYGYTF,TGTGCCACCAGTGATTCGCCAGGGGACTATGGCTACACCTTC,.,TRBJ1-2,TRBV24-1,.
CASSGGTGASPEAFF,TGTGCCAGCAGCGGGGGGACAGGGGCCAGCCCTGAAGCTTTCTTT,TRBD1,TRBJ1-1,TRBV7-9,.
CASSDSRGLQETQYF,TGTGCCAGTTCTGATAGCAGGGGATTACAAGAGACCCAGTACTTC,.,TRBJ2-5,TRBV5-6,.